The rows below give T cell receptor beta chains drawn from one sample of a study of T cell repertoires in cytomegalovirus infection. One entry per CDR3 protein results from TCRdb running MiXCR on the reads. The data show just under 500,000 distinct CDR3 sequences, roughly 34% seen once. For these receptors, no antigen is known. This sample comprised cultured PBMCs, obtained from culture after CMV antigen stimulation. These receptors were taken from a human donor in good health (CMV status not recorded). Some clones in this sample may be carry-over from other donors' samples. CDR3s leave out the opening cysteine and the closing phenylalanine or tryptophan. Clone size is not always given. Where it is, it says once, few, many or a class for expanded clones.

clone_size	v_call	cdr3_aa
-	TRBV6-1	ASSPLAGGAGSSYNEQF
-	TRBV27	ASSTVPTYEQY
few	TRBV4-3	ASSDGLGRTYNEQF
many	TRBV7-2	ASSPTLSGRANEQF
-	TRBV28	ASSRGTSLTGELF
-	TRBV11-2	ASSLTWSTDTQY
many	TRBV28	ASSLFRGTGGNQPQH
few	TRBV7-2	ASSLVMSGRTEAF
-	TRBV7-2	ASSPSTSERKSGELF
many	TRBV7-3	ASSLTWTPNTGELF
-	TRBV7-2	ASSLAWAVETQY
-	TRBV7-2	ASSFTYQETQY
-	TRBV20-1	SARTGGSETQY
-	TRBV19	ASSVGYGWRTNTGELF
few	TRBV15	ATSREGLDNEQF
-	TRBV4-3	ASSQPTSGNEQF
-	TRBV29-1	SVSGVVWTEAF
few	TRBV4-3	ASSRESGNTIY
-	TRBV28	ASSHQGQDEFPYEQY
-	TRBV4-2	ASSQEGTAEQF
-	TRBV6-2/TRBV6-3	ASRRPPTDTQY
many	TRBV11-1	ASSLSDRSYNEQF
many	TRBV7-2	ASSAGQANYEQY
few	TRBV28	ASSLGHETEQY
-	TRBV27	ASSPQGVTSYNEQF
-	TRBV5-3	ASSLGGGARVTEAF
many	TRBV7-6	ASSLLFPAGTLYNEQF
-	TRBV2	ASSDGRDNQPQH
few	TRBV4-2	ASSQDSTSGLLEQY
-	TRBV28	ASSLPGQGSSDEQF
-	TRBV11-2	ASIPSGGRGTEAF
-	TRBV11-2	ASSHNQDTGQF
-	TRBV4-1	ASSLILSEKLF
many	TRBV7-2	ASSPGQGGGELF
-	TRBV18	ASSPSGTGNQPQH
few	TRBV6-2/TRBV6-3	ASSFDSGTFTGELF
once	TRBV7-9	ASRQVDGGQETQY
-	TRBV19	ASSIDPEGEETQY
-	TRBV28	ASSFSNSNQPQH
few	TRBV20-1	SASVVRGFTEAF
many	TRBV7-2	ASSPLENEKLF
-	TRBV4-1	ASSRKLAGGDNEQY
many	TRBV7-2	ASSLASSGRTQY
few	TRBV19	ASNGRMGEKLF
-	TRBV27	ASSLSRMNQPQH
many	TRBV7-9	ATNPKRELF
-	TRBV10-3	AISEGLEVETQY
few	TRBV5-1	ASSLGLAGLDEQF
few	TRBV7-9	ASSLGAGQGAGNTIY
few	TRBV12-3/TRBV12-4	ASRESGRARDTQY
many	TRBV7-2	ASSLEVGSYEQY
many	TRBV12-3/TRBV12-4	ASSSGQGENTEAF
few	TRBV27	ASATANEQF
-	TRBV4-3	ASSQGLAVRETQY
few	TRBV12-3/TRBV12-4	ASSFQNYGYT